Each of the 15 T cell receptor beta chains below was sequenced from the same sample in a study of radiation and T cells in renal cell carcinoma. Noted time point: baseline pretreatment blood. Sample treatment: 15 Gy SBRT to primary tumor, nephrectomy 4 weeks later. Profiled with immunoSEQ multiplex PCR; TCRdb holds only in-frame clones, not every one. This table holds around 160,000 clones, around 90% found once. Specimen: blood, collected from a patient whose treatment included radiotherapy and nephrectomy. Receptors originate from a woman in her 70s with renal cell carcinoma.

This clone was found once. The gene calls are TRBV9 and TRBJ1-6; 11 positions agree with TRBD1. CDR3 length: 15 amino acids. CDR1 and CDR2 from the germline V gene are SGDLS and YYNGEE. V gave up 3 bases and J gave up 4 bases; unmatched junction bases: 0. The CDR3 reads CASSGDRGYNSPLHF. CDR3 bases: TGTGCCAGCAGCGGGGACAGGGGGTATAATTCACCCCTCCACTTT.

This sequence joins TRBV7-3 and TRBJ1-1, with TRBD1 matching 7 bases. The V and J ends lost 1 base and 4 bases, in that order; junction bases with no gene match: 3. The CDR3 contains 14 residues. In germline, CDR1 is SGHTA, CDR2 FQGTGA. The CDR3 DNA follows: TGTGCCAGCAGCTTAAAATCAGGGGGCACTGAAGCTTTCTTT. Translated, it gives CASSLKSGGTEAFF.

This clone is a singleton in its sample. The chain recombines TRBV7-9 with TRBJ2-3, with 7 bases fitting TRBD2. The CDR3 extends over 17 amino acids. Germline values: CDR1 SEHNR, CDR2 FQNEAQ (reference sequence). The J segment lost 2 bases and the V segment lost 0 bases, leaving 8 bases of the junction unmatched. CDR3 bases: TGTGCCAGCAGCTTAGCTCGGCTAGCGGACTACACAGATACGCAGTATTTT. Translating it yields CASSLARLADYTDTQYF.

The genes are TRBV30 and TRBJ2-7, with a possible D match to TRBD2 (6 bases). Germline-derived CDR1 and CDR2 are GTSNPN and SVGIG (reference sequence). Trimming cost V 0 bases and J 7 bases, with 19 bases left between them. There are 15 residues in the CDR3. The CDR3 reads CAWSVISGLGGEQYF. DNA of the CDR3: TGTGCCTGGAGTGTAATTTCGGGGCTTGGGGGGGAGCAGTACTTC.

This sequence joins TRBV6-6 and TRBJ1-2; unclear D gene. Germline V gives CDR1 MNHNY, CDR2 SVGAGI (reference sequence). The V end lost 7 bases, the J end lost 7 bases, and 19 bases lay between the germline ends. CDR3 length: 14 amino acids. The CDR3 coding sequence is TGTGCCAGCATCGTCGGCGGGAAGGGATCTGGCTACACCTTC. It is translated as CASIVGGKGSGYTF.

The genes are TRBV11-2 and TRBJ2-2; D not resolved. Germline V CDR1 and CDR2: SGHAT, FQNNGV. V was clipped by 4 bases and J by 6 bases, with 12 bases between them. The CDR3 contains 14 residues. CDR3 nucleotides: TGTGCCAGCAGCTCGCAGTCGTCGGCCGGGGAGCTGTTTTTT. It codes for CASSSQSSAGELFF.

The chain recombines TRBV6-5 with TRBJ1-2; tentatively, D is TRBD1 (5 bases). In germline, CDR1 is MNHEY, CDR2 SVGAGI. This CDR3 has 15 residues. With 7 bases removed from V and 4 bases from J, the gap between germline ends came to 19 bases. The DNA for the CDR3 is TGTGCCAGCACCGACCTGGGAGGGGCTGGCTATGGCTACACCTTC. Residues: CASTDLGGAGYGYTF.

The chain carries TRBV7-9 and TRBJ1-6; a possible D gene is TRBD1 (5 bases). V lost 2 bases and J 14 bases, leaving 10 bases between the germline ends. Germline CDR1 SEHNR, CDR2 FQNEAQ (reference sequence). The CDR3 extends over 12 amino acids. As DNA, the CDR3 is TGTGCCAGCAGCTTACAGACAGTAACCCTCCACTTT. Protein sequence: CASSLQTVTLHF.

The chain employs TRBV2 and TRBJ2-3, with TRBD2 as a possible D gene (5 bases). The V gene's germline CDR1 is SNHLY and CDR2 FYNNEI. The CDR3 consists of 14 residues. The V end was cut by 6 bases, the J end by 0 bases, with 10 bases between. CDR3 coding DNA: TGTGCCAGCAGCGCCAGGACTAGCACAGATACGCAGTATTTT. Translation gives CASSARTSTDTQYF.

The chain employs TRBV7-2 and TRBJ2-1; D is undetermined. The CDR3 is 13 residues long. CDR1 and CDR2 from the germline V gene are SGHTA and FQGNSA. V dropped 6 bases and J dropped 5 bases, with 11 bases sitting between them. The CDR3 sequence: CASSSRRDNEQFF. Here the CDR3 DNA reads TGTGCCAGCAGTTCCCGCCGGGACAATGAGCAGTTCTTC.

The chain is built from TRBV7-9 and TRBJ1-4; 7 positions match TRBD1. The CDR3 covers 16 residues. From germline, CDR1 is SEHNR and CDR2 FQNEAQ (reference sequence). With 5 bases clipped from V and 2 bases from J, the junction kept 8 bases outside the gene matches. The CDR3 here is CASSPYRTGTNEKLFF. The DNA of the CDR3 is TGTGCCAGCAGCCCCTACAGGACAGGCACTAATGAAAAACTGTTTTTT.

The gene calls are TRBV4-1 and TRBJ1-4; D remains unclear. Per germline, CDR1 MGHRA and CDR2 YSYEKL. This CDR3 comprises 16 residues. With 2 bases removed from V and 5 bases from J, the gap between germline ends came to 15 bases. The CDR3 region has the DNA TGCGCCAGCAGCCAACTACCCGGGGTCCGAAATGAAAAACTGTTTTTT. The encoded protein is CASSQLPGVRNEKLFF.

The chain links TRBV14 to TRBJ1-2, with D unclear. V lost 0 bases, J lost 8 bases, and 16 bases lay in between. CDR3 length: 15 amino acids. Germline V gene sequence: CDR1 SGHDN, CDR2 FVKESK. The CDR3 loop reads CASSQDMRGINGYTF. The CDR3 DNA is TGTGCCAGCAGCCAAGATATGCGGGGTATCAACGGCTACACCTTC. Full variable domain (rest looked up from reference TRBV14 and TRBJ1-2): EAGVTQFPSHSVIEKGQTVTLRCDPISGHDNLYWYRRVMGKEIKFLLHFVKESKQDESGMPNNRFLAERTGGTYSTLKVQPAELEDSGVYFCASSQDMRGINGYTFGSGTRLTVV.

This chain links TRBV4-3 with TRBJ2-5; the D gene is possibly TRBD2 (6 bases). The ends were cut back, 4 bases at V and 1 base at J, with 7 bases in the middle. CDR1 and CDR2 (germline): LGHNA, YSLEER. CDR3 length equals 13 residues. The CDR3: CASSRDFQETQYF. CDR3 in DNA: TGCGCCAGCAGCCGGGACTTCCAAGAGACCCAGTACTTC.

The chain employs TRBV28 and TRBJ1-1; no reliable D call. The germline CDR1 and CDR2 sequences are MDHEN and SYDVKM. V lost 6 bases, J lost 7 bases, and 18 bases lay in between. This CDR3 spans 14 amino acids. The CDR3 protein is CASRPTLGSGEAFF. CDR3 sequence (DNA): TGTGCCAGCAGGCCTACCCTAGGGTCTGGTGAAGCTTTCTTT.